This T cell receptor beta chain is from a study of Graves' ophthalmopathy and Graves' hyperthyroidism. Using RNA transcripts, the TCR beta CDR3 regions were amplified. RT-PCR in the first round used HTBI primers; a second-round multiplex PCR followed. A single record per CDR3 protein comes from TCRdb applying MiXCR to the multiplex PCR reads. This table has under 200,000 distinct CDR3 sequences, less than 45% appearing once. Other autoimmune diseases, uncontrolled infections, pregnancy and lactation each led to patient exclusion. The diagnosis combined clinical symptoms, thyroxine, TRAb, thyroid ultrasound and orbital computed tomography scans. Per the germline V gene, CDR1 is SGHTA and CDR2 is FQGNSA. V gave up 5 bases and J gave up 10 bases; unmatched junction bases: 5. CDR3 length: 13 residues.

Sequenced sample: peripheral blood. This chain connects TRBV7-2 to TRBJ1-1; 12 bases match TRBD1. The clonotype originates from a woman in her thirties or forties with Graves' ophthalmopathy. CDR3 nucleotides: TGTGCCAGCAGCCCCCAGGGACAGGGGGCAGCTTTCTTT. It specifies CASSPQGQGAAFF.